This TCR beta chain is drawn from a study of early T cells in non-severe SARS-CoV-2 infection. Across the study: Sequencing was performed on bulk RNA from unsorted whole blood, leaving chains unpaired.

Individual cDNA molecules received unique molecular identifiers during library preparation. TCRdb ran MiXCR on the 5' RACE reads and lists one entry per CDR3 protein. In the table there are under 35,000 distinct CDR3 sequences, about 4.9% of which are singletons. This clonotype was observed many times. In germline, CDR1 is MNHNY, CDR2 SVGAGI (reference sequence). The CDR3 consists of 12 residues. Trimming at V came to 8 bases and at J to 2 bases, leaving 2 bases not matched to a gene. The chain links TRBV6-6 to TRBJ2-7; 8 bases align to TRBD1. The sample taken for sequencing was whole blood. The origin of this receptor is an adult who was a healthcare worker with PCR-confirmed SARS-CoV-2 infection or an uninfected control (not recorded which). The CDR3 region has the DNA TGTGCCAGCTGGGGACAGGCCTACGAGCAGTACTTC. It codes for CASWGQAYEQYF.